A selection of T cell receptor beta chains follows, all from one sample in a study of blood T cell repertoires in COVID-19. TCRdb's table, derived via immunoSEQ multiplex PCR, lists solely in-frame clones and lacks some. The sample holds more than 250,000 clones; 70% to 90% are singletons and the top ten take approximately 6.5%. Sequences were obtained from peripheral blood. The origin of the receptors is a woman aged 45-59 years with COVID-19, enrolled during active disease. Both conserved end residues are trimmed from each CDR3. Each record gives: J gene, D gene, V gene, CDR3 protein. A D gene is named only where the DNA matches it firmly.

>TRBJ1-3|-|TRBV4-2
ASSQDYRAPGNTIY
>TRBJ1-1|-|TRBV13
ASSFELDSSIGLNTEAF
>TRBJ2-5|TRBD2|TRBV24-1
ATSDGGSSGSQETQY
>TRBJ2-3|-|TRBV18
ASSPPGVNTDTQY
>TRBJ1-4|-|TRBV2
ASSRGGLREKLF
>TRBJ1-2|-|TRBV19
ASRTTGGTNYGYT
>TRBJ2-3|-|TRBV27
ASSLPSGTDTQY
>TRBJ1-4|TRBD1|TRBV6-6
ASSKPKGQTNEKLF
>TRBJ2-5|TRBD2|TRBV6-5
ATGRAQETQY
>TRBJ2-2|-|TRBV30
AWSNLGGNTGELF
>TRBJ1-2|TRBD1|TRBV5-1
ASSPWTGRNYGYT
>TRBJ2-7|-|TRBV5-1
ASSLIYEQY
>TRBJ2-3|-|TRBV27
ASSPGNPSTDTQY
>TRBJ2-5|-|TRBV27
ASSLSQRGWETQY
>TRBJ2-2|TRBD1|TRBV24-1
ATSGTGVTGELF
>TRBJ1-2|-|TRBV30
AWSSQGYGGYT
>TRBJ2-6|-|TRBV27
ASSLWAVSGANVLT
>TRBJ1-3|TRBD1|TRBV6-5
ASRQGAAGNTIY
>TRBJ2-2|-|TRBV15
ATSRRQMNTGELF
>TRBJ2-3|-|TRBV6-6
ASSVSGIGTDTQY
>TRBJ1-2|TRBD1|TRBV15
ATSRNTGEGYT
>TRBJ1-2|TRBD1|TRBV18
ASSPPGQRSYGYT
>TRBJ2-3|TRBD2|TRBV29-1
SVEGGRGADTQY
>TRBJ2-3|-|TRBV11-3
ASSPRVGSGGSTDTQY
>TRBJ2-1|TRBD2|TRBV19
ASSSHPGLSNGQF
>TRBJ2-4|-|TRBV6-5
ASSYLLSGARY
>TRBJ2-7|TRBD1|TRBV24-1
ATSPGQGSSVQY
>TRBJ1-3|TRBD1|TRBV2
ASSDQGALGNTIY